The next 10 T cell receptor beta chains were all read from a single sample in a study of long-term antiretroviral therapy in people with HIV. Survey-level resolution applied to immunoSEQ assay v3.0. Measured with immunoSEQ multiplex PCR; TCRdb has only the in-frame clones, and not every one. The sample contains around 20,000 clones, 78% of which appear only once. The sequencing used unsorted PBMCs, collected at the start of antiretroviral therapy, before treatment. All receptors derive from a woman between 40 and 50 years old with HIV.

Only a few counts were recorded for this clone. The chain couples TRBV18 to TRBJ2-7; 10 nucleotides agree with TRBD1. With 1 base clipped from V and 4 bases from J, the junction kept 13 bases outside the gene matches. CDR1 is KGHSH and CDR2 is LQKENI in the germline V gene. This CDR3 is built from 18 residues. CDR3 nucleotide sequence: TGTGCCAGCTCACCACTCGAGGTCGGGACAGGGGTCATTTACGAGCAGTACTTC. Translated, it gives CASSPLEVGTGVIYEQYF.

A few counts support this clone. The chain combines TRBV7-6 with TRBJ2-7, with D possibly matching TRBD1 (5 bases). Germline V CDR1 and CDR2: SGHVS, FNYEAQ. The V and J ends lost 4 bases and 2 bases respectively, with 15 bases between them. This CDR3 region has 15 residues. CDR3 sequence reads: CASSYGVDSTYEQYF. DNA of the CDR3: TGTGCCAGCAGCTATGGGGTTGACAGCACCTACGAGCAGTACTTC.

The V and J genes are TRBV7-9 and TRBJ2-4, with TRBD1 matching 11 bases. Germline V CDR1 and CDR2: SEHNR, FQNEAQ (reference sequence). The V and J ends lost 4 bases and 6 bases, in that order; junction bases with no gene match: 8. The CDR3 length is 16 residues. CDR3 region: CASSSRTGGRRNIQYF. In nucleotides, the CDR3 is TGTGCCAGCAGCTCTAGGACAGGGGGCAGGAGAAACATTCAGTACTTC.

The rearrangement links TRBV28 to TRBJ1-5; the D is unclear. The CDR3 is 13 residues long. The germline gives CDR1 MDHEN, CDR2 SYDVKM. V was pared by 2 bases and J by 6 bases, with 8 bases between. In nucleotides, the CDR3 is TGTGCCAGCAGTTTAGGGCAGGCTCAGCCCCAGCATTTT. It yields the protein CASSLGQAQPQHF.

V and J are TRBV12-5 and TRBJ2-5; D may be TRBD1 (6 bases). Gene TRBJ2-7 matches the end of the DNA better, so the J call may be wrong. The CDR3 totals 13 residues. From germline, CDR1 is LGHNT and CDR2 FRNRAP. The CDR3 region is CASAEDSSYEQYF. The CDR3 DNA is TGTGCTAGTGCCGAGGACAGTTCCTACGAGCAGTACTTC.

This chain links TRBV28 with TRBJ1-2; no reliable D call. V was trimmed by 10 bases and J by 4 bases, leaving 16 bases between them. The CDR3 is 13 residues long. The germline CDR1 and CDR2 sequences are MDHEN and SYDVKM. The CDR3 DNA reads as TGTGCCACACAAACCCAACCGGGCTATGGCTACACCTTC. Translated: CATQTQPGYGYTF.

The chain couples TRBV6-5 to TRBJ1-3, with a weak D call TRBD1 (5 bases). Germline lookup yields CDR1 MNHEY and CDR2 SVGAGI. The V gene lost 0 bases and the J gene lost 4 bases, with 10 bases spanning the gap. The CDR3 consists of 15 residues. CDR3 nucleotides: TGTGCCAGCAGTTACTCGAGGGACGGCGGAAACACCATATATTTT. The encoded protein is CASSYSRDGGNTIYF.

The chain has TRBV28 and TRBJ1-4, with no clear D. V shed 4 bases and J shed 0 bases, with 15 bases lying between them. Germline CDR1 is MDHEN and CDR2 is SYDVKM. The length of the CDR3 is 17 residues. The CDR3 DNA is TGTGCCAGCAGTTCATATCCCCCAGGATCAACTAATGAAAAACTGTTTTTT. This gives the protein CASSSYPPGSTNEKLFF.

This chain links TRBV28 with TRBJ2-5; D perhaps matches TRBD1 (7 bases). The CDR3 has 15 amino acids. Per germline, CDR1 MDHEN and CDR2 SYDVKM. Trimming took off 5 bases at V and 9 bases at J, with 22 bases between the two ends. The CDR3 loop is CASSGTVGGKRPQYF. CDR3 in DNA: TGTGCCAGCAGTGGGACAGTAGGAGGGAAGAGACCCCAGTACTTC.

The rearrangement links TRBV4-1 to TRBJ2-1; D possibly corresponds to TRBD2 (6 bases). The CDR3 has 14 residues. The germline V and J ends were trimmed by 3 bases and 12 bases, with 18 bases remaining between them. Looked up from germline, CDR1 is MGHRA and CDR2 is YSYEKL. The CDR3 coding sequence is TGCGCCAGCAGCCAGGGAGGAGGACGGAGGGTGCAGTTCTTC. Protein sequence: CASSQGGGRRVQFF.